These 17 T cell receptor beta chains share one sample of origin, sequenced in a study of blood T cells in healthy people across ages. PCR was performed a second time for roughly 7 to 11 cycles using a sample-barcoded 5' primer and a J-beta primer mix. TCRdb ran MiXCR on the 5' RACE reads and lists one entry per CDR3 protein. The sample gives hundreds of thousands of distinct CDR3 sequences, over 20% of which show up once; 3.6% is in the top ten. What was sequenced was blood. The receptors originated from a man in his 70s in good health.

This clonotype was seen more than once but under ten times. This chain links TRBV3-1 with TRBJ2-1; TRBD2 matches at 12 bases. V shed 1 base and J 14 bases; nucleotides not matched to a gene: 9. CDR1 LGHDT and CDR2 YNNKEL come from the germline V gene (reference sequence). This CDR3 has 15 amino acids. DNA of the CDR3: TGTGCCAGCAGCCAAGGGGCTAGCGGGAGGGCCAGCGAGTTCTTC. Translation: CASSQGASGRASEFF.

The V call is TRBV6-2 or TRBV6-3, the J call TRBJ1-5; D not resolved. The germline V and J ends were trimmed by 2 bases and 0 bases, with 5 bases remaining between them. The germline V gene encodes CDR1 MNHEY and CDR2 SVGEGT. This CDR3 region has 14 residues. CDR3 region: CASSYTYSNQPQHF. Written as DNA, the CDR3 is TGTGCCAGCAGTTACACTTATAGCAATCAGCCCCAGCATTTT.

This clonotype was seen a handful of times. The chain recombines TRBV2 with TRBJ1-2; no clear D gene. The V end was cut by 2 bases, the J end by 2 bases, with 6 bases between. The CDR3 contains 13 residues. Germline-derived CDR1 and CDR2 are SNHLY and FYNNEI. The CDR3 is CASSEQGNYGYTF. DNA of the CDR3: TGTGCCAGCAGTGAACAAGGAAACTATGGCTACACCTTC.

The CDR3 DNA is TGTGCCCCCAAAGAGGTGGGGACAGGCTTCAATGAGCAGTTCTTC. Its translation: CAPKEVGTGFNEQFF. The V and J genes are TRBV7-8 and TRBJ2-5; 8 bases map to TRBD1. The DNA end is more similar to TRBJ2-1, so the J call may be wrong. This CDR3 is 15 amino acids long. Germline CDR1 SGHVS, CDR2 FQNEAQ.

Concerning this clonotype: One end of the junction varies from germline; a read error may be responsible. The V gene is TRBV20-1, the J gene TRBJ1-5; D uncertain. The CDR3 has 13 amino acids. The germline CDR1 and CDR2 sequences are DFQATT and SNEGSKA (reference sequence). The CDR3 is CSARDNFDQPQHF. As DNA, the CDR3 is TGCAGTGCTAGAGACAATTTCGATCAGCCCCAGCACTTT.

This clonotype was seen only a few times. V usage is TRBV6-6 and J usage is TRBJ2-5; possibly TRBD1 for D (6 bases). The V end was cut by 3 bases, the J end by 5 bases, with 19 bases between. This CDR3 comprises 16 residues. CDR1 and CDR2 (germline): MNHNY, SVGAGI (reference sequence). The CDR3 region is CASSYTSGTIGETQYF. CDR3 DNA: TGTGCCAGCAGTTATACGTCCGGGACAATTGGGGAGACCCAGTACTTC.

This clonotype was observed a few times. The V gene is TRBV6-6, the J gene TRBJ2-5, with 13 bases that match TRBD2. The assigned J gene may be wrong: the sequence end matches TRBJ2-1 better. The CDR3 has 15 amino acids. Germline CDR1 MNHNY, CDR2 SVGAGI (reference sequence). The CDR3 loop is CASLLTSGRADEQFF. DNA of the CDR3: TGTGCCAGCCTGCTTACTAGCGGGAGGGCGGATGAGCAGTTCTTC.

Comments on this clonotype: Being one base from a much bigger clone, this may be a read error. In DNA, the CDR3 is TGCAGCGTCACACTATACAATGAGCAGTTCTTC. Protein: CSVTLYNEQFF. The chain recombines TRBV29-1 with TRBJ2-1; no clear D. Per germline, CDR1 SQVTM and CDR2 ANQGSEA. Trimming cost V 6 bases and J 4 bases, with 7 bases left between them. This CDR3 has 11 residues.

This clonotype was observed at least ten times. The chain is built from TRBV29-1 and TRBJ2-3, with TRBD1 matching over 10 bases. Germline CDR1 reads SQVTM; CDR2 reads ANQGSEA. The CDR3 consists of 14 residues. V was pared by 7 bases and J by 2 bases, with 6 bases of the junction left unmatched. The CDR3 bases are TGCAGCGCAGGGACAGGGGACATCACAGATACGCAGTATTTT. Translation gives CSAGTGDITDTQYF.

The chain employs TRBV12-5 and TRBJ2-3; 9 bases match TRBD1. Losses at the gene ends were 4 bases for V and 5 bases for J; bases not matched to a gene: 13. The CDR3 has 17 residues. Per the germline V gene, CDR1 is LGHNT and CDR2 is FRNRAP. The CDR3 is CASGSDTGTGRRDTQYF. CDR3 DNA sequence: TGTGCTAGTGGTTCGGACACCGGGACAGGGCGTCGAGATACGCAGTATTTT.

This clonotype was detected only a few times. Compared with germline, one end of the junction differs, possibly owing to a read error. The chain recombines TRBV29-1 with TRBJ2-1, with D perhaps being TRBD1 or TRBD2 (5 bases each). The CDR3 totals 12 residues. The germline gives CDR1 SQVTM, CDR2 ANQGSEA. This CDR3 is CSVHGTPNERFF. In DNA, the CDR3 is TGCAGCGTCCACGGGACCCCCAATGAGCGGTTCTTC.

This sequence joins TRBV6-5 and TRBJ2-2; 12 nucleotides agree with TRBD2. This CDR3 contains 18 residues. CDR1 and CDR2 from the germline V gene are MNHEY and SVGAGI. Losses at the gene ends were 4 bases for V and 1 base for J; bases not matched to a gene: 7. This chain's CDR3 is CASSWTSGASLNTGELFF. The CDR3 DNA sequence: TGTGCCAGCAGTTGGACTAGCGGGGCTTCTCTGAACACCGGGGAGCTGTTTTTT.

V gene TRBV20-1 combines with J gene TRBJ1-5; 9 nucleotides line up with TRBD1. Losses at the gene ends were 6 bases for V and 6 bases for J; bases not matched to a gene: 6. The CDR3 length is 13 residues. Germline CDR1 and CDR2: DFQATT and SNEGSKA (reference sequence). CDR3 nucleotide sequence: TGCAGTGCGGGGACAGGGTGGGGTCAGCCCCAGCATTTT. Translated, it gives CSAGTGWGQPQHF.

This clonotype was found a few times. The chain is built from TRBV28 and TRBJ2-7, with 13 bases aligning to TRBD2. Trimming cost V 8 bases and J 4 bases; bases outside gene matches: 11. CDR3 length: 16 amino acids. Germline assignment: CDR1 MDHEN and CDR2 SYDVKM. In nucleotides, the CDR3 is TGTGCCAGCTCCCGGACTAGCGGGAGAATGAATTACGAGCAGTACTTC. It translates to CASSRTSGRMNYEQYF.

The chain recombines TRBV20-1 with TRBJ1-2; D is unclear. CDR1 is DFQATT and CDR2 is SNEGSKA in the germline V gene (reference sequence). The CDR3 loop spans 12 amino acids. V gave up 3 bases and J gave up 8 bases, with 13 bases separating them. This chain's CDR3 is CSASPEAEGYTF. The CDR3 DNA reads TGCAGTGCTAGTCCCGAGGCTGAAGGCTACACCTTC.

V gene TRBV19 combines with J gene TRBJ1-5; D gene unclear. Deletions cut 6 bases from V and 6 bases from J, with 12 bases between. Germline V lookup: CDR1 LNHDA, CDR2 SQIVND (reference sequence). The CDR3 is 13 residues long. DNA of the CDR3: TGTGCCAGTAGCGGTGTGAACGCTCAGCCCCAGCATTTT. Translated, it gives CASSGVNAQPQHF. Variable domain in full (rest from reference TRBV19 and TRBJ1-5): DGGITQSPKYLFRKEGQNVTLSCEQNLNHDAMYWYRQDPGQGLRLIYYSQIVNDFQKGDIAEGYSVSREKKESFPLTVTSAQKNPTAFYLCASSGVNAQPQHFGDGTRLSIL.

The J gene is TRBJ1-1, the V gene TRBV7-9; perhaps TRBD1 as D (6 bases). Looked up from germline, CDR1 is SEHNR and CDR2 is FQNEAQ (reference sequence). The CDR3 has 14 amino acids. V lost 2 bases to trimming and J lost 4 bases, with 11 bases between them. The DNA for the CDR3 is TGTGCCAGCAGCTTAAACCAGGGGACCACTGAAGCTTTCTTT. Translating gives CASSLNQGTTEAFF.